The sequence of this T cell receptor beta chain was determined in a study of memory CD4+ T cells and cytomegalovirus serostatus. Points from the study as a whole: Median bootstrapped AUC for CMV status was roughly 0.95 originally, 0.75 to 0.91 US-trained. Each of 60 to 80 CMV-associated TCRbeta sequences occurred in one to five individuals.

With regard to this clone: Its antigen is still unknown.

Single viable CD3+CD4+CD8-CD45RO+ cells were sorted as the memory CD4+ T cells. Serum IgG to CMV pp150, pp28, p38 and p52 defined serostatus. The CDR3 runs 14 residues. V dropped 7 bases and J dropped 3 bases, with 16 bases sitting between them. CDR1 and CDR2 from the germline V gene are MNHNS and SASEGT. This table comes from immunoSEQ multiplex PCR, and its TCRdb copy is limited to in-frame clones, with some not included. The table includes about 82,000 clones, roughly 80% detected once. Sequences were obtained from memory CD4+ T cells from blood. The gene calls are TRBV6-1 and TRBJ2-7, with TRBD1 as a possible D gene (5 bases). The TCR comes from an adult in good health and CMV-seronegative. The CDR3 protein is CASNPTASRYEQYF. The CDR3 DNA sequence: TGTGCCAGCAATCCGACAGCCTCACGCTACGAGCAGTACTTC.